These 3 T cell receptor beta chains were all obtained from the same sample, sequenced in a study of patients and donors after allogeneic stem cell transplantation. TCRdb re-derived calls from the RT-PCR reads in MiXCR, one entry per CDR3 protein. The sample has roughly 200,000 distinct CDR3 sequences, about 37% seen once. Material for sequencing was blood, either unsorted or a sorted T cell fraction (not recorded which). These receptors were collected from a human donor who was either an allogeneic HSCT recipient or a stem cell or donor lymphocyte infusion donor (not recorded which). It is not recorded whose cells these are; they may come from a transplant donor.

V is TRBV3-1 and J is TRBJ2-7; D may be TRBD1 or TRBD2 (5 bases each). Looked up from germline, CDR1 is LGHDT and CDR2 is YNNKEL (reference sequence). Trimming removed 4 bases from V and 0 bases from J, with 13 bases in between. CDR3 length equals 15 residues. The CDR3 region is CASSLLGTSSYEQYF. CDR3 coding DNA: TGTGCCAGCAGCCTTTTAGGGACGAGCTCCTACGAGCAGTACTTC.

The chain joins TRBV6-1 to TRBJ1-2, with unresolved D. Trimming stripped 2 bases from V and 4 bases from J, with 8 bases between. The germline V gene has CDR1 MNHNS and CDR2 SASEGT. The CDR3 is 13 amino acids. The CDR3 loop is CASSERTVYGYTF. The CDR3, as DNA: TGTGCCAGCAGTGAACGGACGGTCTATGGCTACACCTTC.

V is TRBV12-3 or TRBV12-4 and J is TRBJ1-1; the D is unclear. The CDR3 runs 13 residues. V gave up 4 bases and J gave up 3 bases, with 9 bases separating them. CDR3 DNA: TGTGCCAGCAGTTGGGCTGGCGACACTGAAGCTTTCTTT. Translation: CASSWAGDTEAFF.